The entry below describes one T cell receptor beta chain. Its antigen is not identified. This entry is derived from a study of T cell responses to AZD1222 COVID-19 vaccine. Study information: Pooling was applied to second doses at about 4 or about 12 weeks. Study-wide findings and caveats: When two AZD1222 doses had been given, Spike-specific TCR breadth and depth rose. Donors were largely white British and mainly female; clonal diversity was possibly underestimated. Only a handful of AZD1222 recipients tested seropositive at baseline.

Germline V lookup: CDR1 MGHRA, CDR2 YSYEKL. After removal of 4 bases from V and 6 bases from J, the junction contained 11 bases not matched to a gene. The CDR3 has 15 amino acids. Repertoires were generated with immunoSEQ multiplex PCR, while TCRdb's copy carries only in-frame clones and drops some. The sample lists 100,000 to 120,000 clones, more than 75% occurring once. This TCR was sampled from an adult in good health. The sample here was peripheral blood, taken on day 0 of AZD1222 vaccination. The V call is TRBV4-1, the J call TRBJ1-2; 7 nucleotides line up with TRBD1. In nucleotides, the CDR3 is TGCGCCAGCAGCCCCCAGACAGGGTTAGAGGATGGCTACACCTTC. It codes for CASSPQTGLEDGYTF.